This TCR beta chain is from a study of tumor and adjacent non-tumor tissue in lung cancer. Study-wide context: Patients were aged 31 to 76, roughly nine men and about five women, stage I to III.

Germline V lookup: CDR1 GTSNPN, CDR2 SVGIG (reference sequence). CDR3 length: 14 residues. The library came from three nested PCR rounds adapted from ARM-PCR protocols. TCRdb reprocessed the multiplex PCR reads with MiXCR, giving one entry per CDR3 protein. The sample carries tens of thousands of distinct CDR3 sequences, about two thirds recorded once. With respect to this clonotype: The antigen remains undetermined. The germline gene is not matched at one end of the junction; a read error may be the cause.

No cell sorting was done before RNA was extracted from the tissue. Regarding the study as a whole: Top 100 clones took a larger repertoire share in normal lung.

The sequenced sample was lung tumor tissue. The sequence came from a middle-aged woman with non-small cell lung cancer. V and J are TRBV30 and TRBJ2-2, with a tentative D call TRBD2 (5 bases). The CDR3 DNA is TGTGCCCGGAGTGTACAGAGGGAGACCGAGGAGCTGTTTTTT. Translation: CARSVQRETEELFF.